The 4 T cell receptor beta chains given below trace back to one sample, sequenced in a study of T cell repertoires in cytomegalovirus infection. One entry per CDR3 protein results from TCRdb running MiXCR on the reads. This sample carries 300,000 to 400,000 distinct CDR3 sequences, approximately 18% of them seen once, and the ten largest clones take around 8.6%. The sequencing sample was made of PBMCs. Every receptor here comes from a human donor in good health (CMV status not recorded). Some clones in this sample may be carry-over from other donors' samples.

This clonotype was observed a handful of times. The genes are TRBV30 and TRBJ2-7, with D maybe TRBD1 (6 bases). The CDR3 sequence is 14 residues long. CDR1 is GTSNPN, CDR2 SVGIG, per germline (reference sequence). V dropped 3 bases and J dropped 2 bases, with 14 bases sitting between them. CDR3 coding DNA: TGTGCCTGGAGCCGTGGACAGTCGGCCTACGAGCAGTACTTC. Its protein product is CAWSRGQSAYEQYF.

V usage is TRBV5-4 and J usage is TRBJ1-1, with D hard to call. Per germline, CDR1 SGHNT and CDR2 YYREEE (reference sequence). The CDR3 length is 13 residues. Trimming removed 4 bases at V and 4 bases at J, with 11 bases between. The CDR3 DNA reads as TGTGCCAGCAGCGGCGCACTTTCCACTGAAGCTTTCTTT. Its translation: CASSGALSTEAFF.

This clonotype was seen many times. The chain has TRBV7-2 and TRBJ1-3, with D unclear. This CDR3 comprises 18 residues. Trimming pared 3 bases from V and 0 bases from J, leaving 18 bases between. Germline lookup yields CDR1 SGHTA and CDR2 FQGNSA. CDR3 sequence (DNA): TGTGCCAGCAGCTTGAATCCGCCCGGAGGGAGCTCTGGAAACACCATATATTTT. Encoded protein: CASSLNPPGGSSGNTIYF.

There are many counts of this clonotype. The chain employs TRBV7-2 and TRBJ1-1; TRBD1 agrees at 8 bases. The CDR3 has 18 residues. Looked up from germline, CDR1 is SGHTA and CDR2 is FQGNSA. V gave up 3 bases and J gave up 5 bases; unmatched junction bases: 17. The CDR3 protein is CASSFQSGTGAIWTEAFF. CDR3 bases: TGTGCCAGCAGCTTCCAGTCCGGGACAGGCGCGATATGGACTGAAGCTTTCTTT.